This T cell receptor beta chain is drawn from a study of beta chain features in type 1 diabetes. The overall study: The study examined around 98,000,000 sorted cells across all samples.

In its sample, this clone was seen a few times. Its antigen remains unknown. All of the isolated RNA was reverse transcribed, so expressed TCRB transcripts were sequenced. The assay was immunoSEQ multiplex PCR, and TCRdb's table has in-frame clones only and misses some. Of 630,000 or so clones listed, around 15% are singletons. Study-wide results and caveats: Shorter TCRB CDR3s, moderately but significantly so, marked every one of the four CD4+ subsets in Type 1 diabetes patients. These data did not resolve whether HLA type affects TCRB rearrangement. Naive, central memory and Treg TCRB repertoires seemed to resemble each other more closely in patients than they did in healthy donors.

The sequence came from a man between 18 and 29 years old with type 1 diabetes. Sequencing was performed on naive CD4+ T cells from blood.

The CDR3 loop is CAIKWGERTEAFF. Here the CDR3 DNA reads TGTGCCATCAAGTGGGGAGAGCGCACTGAAGCTTTCTTT. The rearrangement joins TRBV10-3 to TRBJ1-1; D remains unclear. Trimming took off 7 bases at V and 4 bases at J, with 13 bases between the two ends. The CDR3 covers 13 residues. Germline CDR1 reads ENHRY; CDR2 reads SYGVKD.